This T cell receptor (beta chain) originates from a study of T cells after yellow fever vaccination. Across the study: Fractions of limited cellularity were prepared by means of SMART-Seq v4 Ultra Low Input. Whole-study findings and limits: Few clonotypes appeared in both CD4 and CD8 compartments. The study found a weaker secondary response that peaked faster, day 5 versus 15. Abundant contaminating clonotypes from the bulk population could appear in FACS-sorted repertoires.

This clonotype was detected ten times or more. The antigen remains undetermined. TCRdb ran MiXCR on the 5' RACE reads and lists one entry per CDR3 protein. The sample has 100,000 to 150,000 distinct CDR3 sequences, approximately 9% seen once. The receptor was isolated from a man aged 18 to 29 who received the YFV17D yellow fever vaccine. Here the sequenced sample was CD8+ T cells sorted from PBMCs, taken on the day of the yellow fever booster vaccination.

CDR3 residues: CASSLTGSSYNEQFF. In DNA, the CDR3 is TGCGCCAGCAGCCTTACGGGTAGCTCCTACAATGAGCAGTTCTTC. The J gene is TRBJ2-1, the V gene TRBV5-1; D is unresolved. V lost 4 bases, J lost 0 bases, and 11 bases lay in between. The CDR3 covers 15 residues. Germline-derived CDR1 and CDR2 are SGHRS and YFSETQ. Together with reference TRBV5-1 and TRBJ2-1, the CDR3 gives the full variable domain: KAGVTQTPRYLIKTRGQQVTLSCSPISGHRSVSWYQQTPGQGLQFLFEYFSETQRNKGNFPGRFSGRQFSNSRSEMNVSTLELGDSALYLCASSLTGSSYNEQFFGPGTRLTVL.